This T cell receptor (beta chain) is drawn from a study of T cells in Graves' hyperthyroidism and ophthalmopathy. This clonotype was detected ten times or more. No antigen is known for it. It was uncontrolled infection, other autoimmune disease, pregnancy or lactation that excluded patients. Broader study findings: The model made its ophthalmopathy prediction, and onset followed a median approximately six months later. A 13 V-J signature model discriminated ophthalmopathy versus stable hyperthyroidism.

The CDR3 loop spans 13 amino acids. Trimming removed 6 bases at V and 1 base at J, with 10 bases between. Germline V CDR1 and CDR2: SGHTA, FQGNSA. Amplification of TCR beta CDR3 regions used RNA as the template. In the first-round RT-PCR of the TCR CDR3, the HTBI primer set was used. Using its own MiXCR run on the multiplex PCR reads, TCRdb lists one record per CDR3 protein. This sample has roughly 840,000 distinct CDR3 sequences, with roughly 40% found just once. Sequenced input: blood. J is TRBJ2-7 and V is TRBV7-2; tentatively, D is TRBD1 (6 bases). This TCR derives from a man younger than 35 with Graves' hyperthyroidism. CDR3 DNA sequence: TGTGCCAGCAGGGTAACAGGGTCCTACGAGCAGTACTTC. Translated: CASRVTGSYEQYF.